One T cell receptor (beta chain) is described in this entry. The target antigen is unknown. The source of the sample is a study of shared clonotypes between healthy human individuals. General study findings and limits: Around 5.3% of naive CD4 clonotypes were shared across several donors. Having only a few donors restricted how much genetic and exposure-history diversity was captured. Unshared clonotypes carried lower generation probabilities than those common to all four donors.

Samples underwent the assay at deep level. Here immunoSEQ multiplex PCR was the method, and the copy in TCRdb shows in-frame clones only, minus some. The repertoire holds hundreds of thousands of clones, with roughly 96% as singletons. There are 14 residues in the CDR3. V shed 5 bases and J shed 3 bases, with 13 bases lying between them. The germline V gene encodes CDR1 MDHEN and CDR2 SYDVKM. Naive CD8 isolation took CD45RO-negative cells positively selected for CCR7 and excluded terminally differentiated effector memory CD45RA+ cells. The sequence was obtained from a woman between 25 and 40 years old in good health. What was sequenced was naive CD8+ T cells sorted from blood. The chain couples TRBV28 to TRBJ1-1, with D unclear. The CDR3 here is CASSPGWLDTEAFF. The CDR3, as DNA: TGTGCCAGCAGTCCGGGATGGCTGGACACTGAAGCTTTCTTT.